This TCR beta chain is from a study of blood T cell repertoires in COVID-19 (dated by TCRdb to about 2020). Study-level background: Samples covering the acute and convalescent phases of COVID-19 were provided by collaborators in the United States, Italy and Spain. Nearly every sample came with metadata listing a de-identified subject ID, COVID-19 status, age in years and sex. The samples were drawn from the first 160 participants of the ongoing ImmuneRACE study and from 1,254 subjects provided by 6 global collaborators. Where HLA class I and class II types were available, the types were taken from metadata supplied by the sample provider, not from assay-based typing. Deeply sampled blood TCRbeta repertoires from subjects exposed to, actively infected with, or recovered from COVID-19 were included in the dataset. The repertoires were released in a freely available public database meant as a resource for research on the immune response to SARS-CoV-2. The prospective study material was composed of cDNA or gDNA derived from T cells, B-cell-depleted T cells, or PBMCs.

TCRbeta CDR3 regions were amplified from genomic DNA using the immunoSEQ Assay, a bias-controlled multiplex PCR. On the authors' methods: The number of nucleated cells in each sample was estimated from the amplification of reference gene primers within the assay. To quantify the absolute abundance of each unique TCRbeta CDR3 rearrangement, sequence reads were collapsed and filtered. For each sample, productive Simpson clonality was calculated as the square root of Simpson's diversity index across productive rearrangements. The source is immuneACCESS, and TCRdb retained only in-frame sequences with V and J called. Part of the clones is not carried over; for the studies checked, unresolved V genes explain less than half of this, and the remainder is unexplained. V, J and clone size are those of that table, while D and trimming were read from the DNA. The sample yields over 30,000 clones; roughly 80% were counted once. The ten most abundant clones make up approximately 32% of the sample.

The germline V gene (reference sequence) sets CDR1 to LNHDA and CDR2 to SQIVND. From the cysteine through the phenylalanine, the CDR3 covers 14 amino acids. Of the read, only the CDR3 DNA is kept; its 42 bases are in frame from base 1. V loses 4 bases of germline sequence and J loses 5 bases, and the interval between the two ends is 14 bases. What the study reported, not specific to this receptor: How much clinical and demographic metadata was included differed by source and by participant, and the metadata was provided uncurated.

Comment on this clone: Its antigen is not yet known. No base quality values were provided; no much bigger clone lies one nucleotide off.

The collaborating institutions used their own protocols to collect whole blood in K2EDTA tubes. Collaborator samples were shipped for TCRbeta analysis as frozen whole blood, isolated PBMCs, or DNA extracted from either sample type. This TCR came from an older man with active or convalescent COVID-19. Here the chain combines TRBV19 and TRBJ1-2, with no confident D gene call. Sequencing input: peripheral blood. The base sequence is TGTGCCAGTAGTAAGGGAGCCCCGGGGTATGGCTACACCTTC. Its protein product is CASSKGAPGYGYTF. Reference TRBV19 and TRBJ1-2 genes cover what lies past the CDR3, so the full variable domain is DGGITQSPKYLFRKEGQNVTLSCEQNLNHDAMYWYRQDPGQGLRLIYYSQIVNDFQKGDIAEGYSVSREKKESFPLTVTSAQKNPTAFYLCASSKGAPGYGYTFGSGTRLTVV.